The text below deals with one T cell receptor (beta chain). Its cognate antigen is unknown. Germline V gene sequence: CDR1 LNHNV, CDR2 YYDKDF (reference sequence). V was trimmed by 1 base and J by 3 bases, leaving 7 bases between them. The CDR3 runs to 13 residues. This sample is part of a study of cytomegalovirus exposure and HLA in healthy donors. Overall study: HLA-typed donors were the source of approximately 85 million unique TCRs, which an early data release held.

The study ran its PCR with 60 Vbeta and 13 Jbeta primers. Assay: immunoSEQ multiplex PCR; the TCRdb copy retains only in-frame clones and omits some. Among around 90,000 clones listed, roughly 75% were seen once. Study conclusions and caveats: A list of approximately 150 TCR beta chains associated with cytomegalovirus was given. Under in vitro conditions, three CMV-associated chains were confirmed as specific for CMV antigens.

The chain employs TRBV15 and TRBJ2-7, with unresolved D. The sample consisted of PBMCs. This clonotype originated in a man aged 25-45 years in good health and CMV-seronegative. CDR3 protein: CATSRAEDYEQYF. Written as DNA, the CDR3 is TGTGCCACCAGCAGAGCCGAGGACTACGAGCAGTACTTC.